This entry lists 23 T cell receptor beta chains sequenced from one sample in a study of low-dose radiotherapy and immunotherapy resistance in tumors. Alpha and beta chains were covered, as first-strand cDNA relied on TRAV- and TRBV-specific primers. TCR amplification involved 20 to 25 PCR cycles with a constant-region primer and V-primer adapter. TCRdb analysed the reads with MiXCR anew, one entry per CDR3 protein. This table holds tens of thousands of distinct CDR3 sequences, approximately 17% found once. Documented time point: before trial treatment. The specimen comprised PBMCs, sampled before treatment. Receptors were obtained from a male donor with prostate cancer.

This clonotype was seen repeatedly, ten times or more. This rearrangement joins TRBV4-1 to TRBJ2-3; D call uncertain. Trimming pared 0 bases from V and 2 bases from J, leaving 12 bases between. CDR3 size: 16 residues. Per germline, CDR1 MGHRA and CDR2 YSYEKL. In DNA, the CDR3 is TGCGCCAGCAGCCAAGAAGTAACGAGACCCACAGATACGCAGTATTTT. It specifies CASSQEVTRPTDTQYF.

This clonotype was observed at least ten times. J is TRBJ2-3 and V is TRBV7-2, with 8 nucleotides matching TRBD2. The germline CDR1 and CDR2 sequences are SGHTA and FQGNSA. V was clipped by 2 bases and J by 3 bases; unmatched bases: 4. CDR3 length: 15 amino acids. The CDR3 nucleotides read TGTGCCAGCAGCTTATACGGGGGGGCGACAGATACGCAGTATTTT. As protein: CASSLYGGATDTQYF.

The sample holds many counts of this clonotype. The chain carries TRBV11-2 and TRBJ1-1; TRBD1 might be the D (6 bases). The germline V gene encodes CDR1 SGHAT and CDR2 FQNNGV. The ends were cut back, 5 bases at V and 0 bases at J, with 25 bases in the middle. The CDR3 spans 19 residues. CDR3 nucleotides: TGTGCCAGCAGCCCCCGGGGAGCCGGGACATGGCGGGTGAACACTGAAGCTTTCTTT. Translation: CASSPRGAGTWRVNTEAFF.

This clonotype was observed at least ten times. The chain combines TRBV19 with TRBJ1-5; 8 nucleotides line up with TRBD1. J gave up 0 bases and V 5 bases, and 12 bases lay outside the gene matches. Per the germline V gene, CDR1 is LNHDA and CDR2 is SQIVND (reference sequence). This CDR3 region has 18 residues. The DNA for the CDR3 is TGTGCCAGTAGTCCAAAACAGGGGGACTTTCTTAGCAATCAGCCCCAGCATTTT. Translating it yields CASSPKQGDFLSNQPQHF.

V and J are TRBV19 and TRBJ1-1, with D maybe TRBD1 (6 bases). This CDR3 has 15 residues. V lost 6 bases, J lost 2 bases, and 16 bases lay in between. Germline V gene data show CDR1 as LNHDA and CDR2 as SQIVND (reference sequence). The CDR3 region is CASRPDSVENTEAFF. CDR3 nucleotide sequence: TGTGCCAGTAGGCCGGACAGCGTCGAAAACACTGAAGCTTTCTTT.

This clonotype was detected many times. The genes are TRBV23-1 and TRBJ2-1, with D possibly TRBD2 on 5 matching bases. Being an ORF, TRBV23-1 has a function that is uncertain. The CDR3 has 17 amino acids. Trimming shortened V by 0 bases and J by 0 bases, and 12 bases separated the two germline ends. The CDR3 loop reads CASSQSSLRGSYNEQFF. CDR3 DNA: TGCGCCAGCAGTCAATCGAGCCTACGGGGCTCCTACAATGAGCAGTTCTTC.

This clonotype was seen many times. CDR3 residues: CSVGQGGDTEAFF. In nucleotides, the CDR3 is TGCAGCGTGGGACAGGGGGGGGACACTGAAGCTTTCTTT. The chain links TRBV29-1 to TRBJ1-1, with TRBD1 identical over 11 bases. The V segment lost 6 bases and the J segment 3 bases; nucleotides outside the gene matches: 3. The CDR3 length is 13 residues. From germline, CDR1 is SQVTM and CDR2 ANQGSEA.

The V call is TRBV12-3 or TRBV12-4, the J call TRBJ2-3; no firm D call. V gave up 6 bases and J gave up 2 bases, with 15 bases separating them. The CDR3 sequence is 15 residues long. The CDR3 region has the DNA TGTGCCAGCAGACCCTCGGTGGGGATCACAGATACGCAGTATTTT. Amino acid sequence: CASRPSVGITDTQYF.

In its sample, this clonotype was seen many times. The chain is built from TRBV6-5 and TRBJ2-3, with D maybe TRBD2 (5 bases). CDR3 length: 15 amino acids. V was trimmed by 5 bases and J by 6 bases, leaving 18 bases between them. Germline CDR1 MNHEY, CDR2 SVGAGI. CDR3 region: CASSPTGVRGDTQYF. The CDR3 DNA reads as TGTGCCAGCAGTCCAACCGGGGTCCGAGGGGATACGCAGTATTTT.

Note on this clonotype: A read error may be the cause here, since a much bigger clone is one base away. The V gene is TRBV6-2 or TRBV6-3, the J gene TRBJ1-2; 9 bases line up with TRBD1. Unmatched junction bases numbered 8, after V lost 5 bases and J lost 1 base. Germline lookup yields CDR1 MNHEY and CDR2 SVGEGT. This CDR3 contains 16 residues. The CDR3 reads CASSQKSGQGNYGYTF. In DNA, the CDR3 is TGTGCCAGCAGTCAGAAATCGGGACAGGGTAACTATGGCTACACCTTC.

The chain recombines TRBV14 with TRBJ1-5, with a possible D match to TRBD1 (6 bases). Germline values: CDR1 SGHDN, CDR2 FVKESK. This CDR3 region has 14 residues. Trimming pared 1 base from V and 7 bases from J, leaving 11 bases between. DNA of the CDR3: TGTGCCAGCAGCCAAGCGGGGGCCGGCCAGCCCCAGCATTTT. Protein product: CASSQAGAGQPQHF.

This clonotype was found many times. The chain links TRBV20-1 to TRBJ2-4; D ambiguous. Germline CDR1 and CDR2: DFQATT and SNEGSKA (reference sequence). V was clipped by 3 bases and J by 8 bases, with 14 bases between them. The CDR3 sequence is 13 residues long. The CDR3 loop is CSASGPSIDIQYF. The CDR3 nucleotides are TGCAGTGCTAGTGGTCCGTCCATAGACATTCAGTACTTC.

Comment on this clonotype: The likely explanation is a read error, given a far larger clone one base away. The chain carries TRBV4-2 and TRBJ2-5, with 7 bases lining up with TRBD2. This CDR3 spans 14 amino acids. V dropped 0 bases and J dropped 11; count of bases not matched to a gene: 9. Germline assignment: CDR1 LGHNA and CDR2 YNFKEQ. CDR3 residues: CASSQDDQRDEQYF. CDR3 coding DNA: TGTGCCAGCAGCCAAGATGACCAGCGGGATGAGCAGTACTTC.

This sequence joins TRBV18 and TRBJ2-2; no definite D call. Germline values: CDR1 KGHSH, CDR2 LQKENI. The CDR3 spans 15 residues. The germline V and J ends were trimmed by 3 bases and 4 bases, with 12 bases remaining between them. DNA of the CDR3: TGTGCCAGCTCACCGCCCGGGTCGAGCACCGGGGAGCTGTTTTTT. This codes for CASSPPGSSTGELFF.

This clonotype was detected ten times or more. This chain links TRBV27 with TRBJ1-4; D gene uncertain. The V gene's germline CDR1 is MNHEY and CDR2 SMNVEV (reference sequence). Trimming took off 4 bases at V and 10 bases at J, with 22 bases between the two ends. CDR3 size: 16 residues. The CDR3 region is CASSSPSAGFLGKLFF. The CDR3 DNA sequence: TGTGCCAGCAGTTCGCCTTCTGCGGGTTTTTTGGGAAAACTGTTTTTT. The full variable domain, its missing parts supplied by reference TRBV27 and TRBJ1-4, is EAQVTQNPRYLITVTGKKLTVTCSQNMNHEYMSWYRQDPGLGLRQIYYSMNVEVTDKGDVPEGYKVSRKEKRNFPLILESPSPNQTSLYFCASSSPSAGFLGKLFFGSGTQLSVL.

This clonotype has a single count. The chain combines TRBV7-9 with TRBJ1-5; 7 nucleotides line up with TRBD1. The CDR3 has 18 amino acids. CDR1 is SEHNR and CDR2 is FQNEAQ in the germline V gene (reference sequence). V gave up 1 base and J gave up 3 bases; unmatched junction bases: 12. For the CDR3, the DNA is TGTGCCAGCAGCTTAGAGCATAGCTGGGACAGACCCAATCAGCCCCAGCATTTT. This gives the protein CASSLEHSWDRPNQPQHF.

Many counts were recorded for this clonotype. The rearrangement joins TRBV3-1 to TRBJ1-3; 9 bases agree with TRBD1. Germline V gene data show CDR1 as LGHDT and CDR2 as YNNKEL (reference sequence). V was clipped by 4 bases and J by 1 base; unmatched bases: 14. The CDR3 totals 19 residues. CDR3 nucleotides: TGTGCCAGCAGCCGCACAATACCGGGACAGGGTTTTTCTGGAAACACCATATATTTT. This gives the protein CASSRTIPGQGFSGNTIYF.

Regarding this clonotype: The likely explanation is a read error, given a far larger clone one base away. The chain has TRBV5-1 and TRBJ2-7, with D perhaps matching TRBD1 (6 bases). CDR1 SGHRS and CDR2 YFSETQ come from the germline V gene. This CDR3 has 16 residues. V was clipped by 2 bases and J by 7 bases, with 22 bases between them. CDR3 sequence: CASSFIQGSPYNEQYF. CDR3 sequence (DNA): TGCGCCAGCAGCTTTATACAGGGAAGTCCCTACAATGAGCAGTACTTC.

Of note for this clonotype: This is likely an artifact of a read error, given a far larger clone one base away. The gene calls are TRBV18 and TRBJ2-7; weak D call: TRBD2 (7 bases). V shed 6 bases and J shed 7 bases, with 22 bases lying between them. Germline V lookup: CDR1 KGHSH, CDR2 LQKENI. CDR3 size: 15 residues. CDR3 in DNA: TGTGCCAGCTCCCGGCCCGCGGGGGCCTCGGATGAGCAGTACTTC. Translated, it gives CASSRPAGASDEQYF.

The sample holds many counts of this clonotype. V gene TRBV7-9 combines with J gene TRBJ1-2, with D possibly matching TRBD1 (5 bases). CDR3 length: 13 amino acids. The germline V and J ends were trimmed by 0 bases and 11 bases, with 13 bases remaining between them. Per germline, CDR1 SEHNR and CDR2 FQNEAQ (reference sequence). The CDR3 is CASSLALDGGYTF. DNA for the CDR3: TGTGCCAGCAGCTTAGCCTTAGACGGGGGATACACCTTC.

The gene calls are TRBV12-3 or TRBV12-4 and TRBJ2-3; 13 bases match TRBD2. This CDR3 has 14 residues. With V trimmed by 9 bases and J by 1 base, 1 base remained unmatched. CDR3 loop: CASGLAGGTDTQYF. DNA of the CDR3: TGTGCCAGTGGACTAGCGGGGGGCACAGATACGCAGTATTTT.

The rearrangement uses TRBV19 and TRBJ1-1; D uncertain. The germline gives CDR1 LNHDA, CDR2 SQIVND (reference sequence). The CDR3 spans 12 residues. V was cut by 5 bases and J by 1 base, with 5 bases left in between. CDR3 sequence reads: CASSYRNTEAFF. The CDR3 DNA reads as TGTGCCAGTAGTTACAGGAACACTGAAGCTTTCTTT.

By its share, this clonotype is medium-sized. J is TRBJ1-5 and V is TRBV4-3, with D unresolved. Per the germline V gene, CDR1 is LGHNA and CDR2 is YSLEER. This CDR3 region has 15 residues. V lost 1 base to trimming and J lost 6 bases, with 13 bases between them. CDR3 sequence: CASSQGHNRGQPQHF. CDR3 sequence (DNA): TGCGCCAGCAGCCAAGGTCACAACCGTGGTCAGCCCCAGCATTTT.